This T cell receptor (beta chain) was sequenced during a study of blood T cell repertoires in COVID-19. This study enrolled people aged about 18 to 100 from roughly 22 US geographic areas. The CDR3 sequence is 15 residues long. V lost 5 bases and J lost 4, with 15 bases in between. Per the germline V gene, CDR1 is SNHLY and CDR2 is FYNNEI. Profiling relied on immunoSEQ multiplex PCR, and the TCRdb table lists in-frame clones only, not all of them. This sample has roughly 430,000 clones; about 88% occur once, and the top ten carry roughly 1.4%. The specimen sequenced was PBMCs or T cells enriched from blood (not recorded which). The V and J genes are TRBV2 and TRBJ1-3; D unresolved. The TCR originated in a woman between 18 and 30 years old who had been exposed to COVID-19. DNA for the CDR3: TGTGCCAGCAGTCTGTCCCGCCTGGCCGGAAACACCATATATTTT. It codes for CASSLSRLAGNTIYF.